These 18 T cell receptor beta chains came from one sample sequenced in a study of T cells after posttransplantation cyclophosphamide. Repertoires were generated with immunoSEQ multiplex PCR, while TCRdb's copy carries only in-frame clones and drops some. The sample consists of about 22,000 clones, around 73% of them appearing once. The sequencing sample was made of memory CD4+ T cells sorted from PBMCs. The origin of the receptors is a woman aged 60-75 years in good health, CMV-negative, and a related stem cell transplant donor.

This chain uses TRBV5-4 with TRBJ2-7; 15 bases are a match to TRBD2. CDR3 length: 16 residues. Losses at the gene ends were 4 bases for V and 5 bases for J; bases not matched to a gene: 7. The germline V gene has CDR1 SGHNT and CDR2 YYREEE (reference sequence). The CDR3 DNA follows: TGTGCCAGCAGCACCGGACTAGCGGGAGGGCAAAACGAGCAGTACTTC. Amino acids: CASSTGLAGGQNEQYF.

The chain employs TRBV15 and TRBJ1-6; the match to TRBD1 covers 9 bases. The germline gives CDR1 LNHNV, CDR2 YYDKDF (reference sequence). The CDR3 loop spans 16 amino acids. After removal of 5 bases from V and 7 bases from J, the junction contained 9 bases not matched to a gene. CDR3 DNA sequence: TGTGCCACCAGCGGAGCACAGGGGGCGAGAAATTCACCCCTCCACTTT. Its protein product is CATSGAQGARNSPLHF.

V usage is TRBV11-3 and J usage is TRBJ1-5, with D unclear. Trimming removed 3 bases at V and 0 bases at J, with 6 bases between. Germline assignment: CDR1 SGHNT and CDR2 YENEEA. CDR3 length: 14 residues. The DNA of the CDR3 is TGTGCCAGCAGCTTGGCAGGTAGCAATCAGCCCCAGCATTTT. Its translation is CASSLAGSNQPQHF.

This chain links TRBV7-3 with TRBJ2-2, with a tentative D call TRBD2 (7 bases). V was clipped by 0 bases and J by 6 bases, with 17 bases between them. Germline-derived CDR1 and CDR2 are SGHTA and FQGTGA. CDR3 length equals 17 residues. As DNA, the CDR3 is TGTGCCAGCAGCTTAACACAATACAGGGAGGGGCCCGGGGAGCTGTTTTTT. Encoded protein: CASSLTQYREGPGELFF.

This clone was counted between two and nine times. V gene TRBV6-5 combines with J gene TRBJ2-7; tentative D call: TRBD2 (6 bases). V gave up 5 bases and J gave up 3 bases, with 8 bases separating them. The CDR3 totals 12 residues. Germline-derived CDR1 and CDR2 are MNHEY and SVGAGI. CDR3 loop: CASSAGFYEQYF. The CDR3 DNA reads TGTGCCAGCAGTGCGGGATTCTACGAGCAGTACTTC.

The chain recombines TRBV25-1 with TRBJ2-1, with TRBD2 identical over 9 bases. The CDR3 length is 17 residues. V lost 3 bases and J lost 4; bases outside the gene matches: 10. Germline loops: CDR1 MGHDK, CDR2 SYGVNS. CDR3 DNA: TGTGCCAGCAGTGACTCCCTGACTAGCGGACGTTACAATGAGCAGTTCTTC. Amino acids: CASSDSLTSGRYNEQFF.

The DNA of the CDR3 is TGTGCCAGTAGTACCCCACCTAGGGGGCGGAGGGGCACTGAAGCTTTCTTT. It encodes CASSTPPRGRRGTEAFF. The chain couples TRBV19 to TRBJ1-1; TRBD1 aligns across 7 bases. This CDR3 is built from 17 residues. CDR1 and CDR2 from the germline V gene are LNHDA and SQIVND (reference sequence). Unmatched junction bases numbered 15, after V lost 4 bases and J lost 4 bases.

V gene TRBV30 combines with J gene TRBJ2-7; no clear D gene. Germline-derived CDR1 and CDR2 are GTSNPN and SVGIG (reference sequence). The V and J ends lost 0 bases and 3 bases respectively, with 6 bases between them. The CDR3 covers 12 residues. CDR3 coding DNA: TGTGCCTGGAGTGTAATCGGCTACGAGCAGTACTTC. It translates to CAWSVIGYEQYF.

The chain joins TRBV2 to TRBJ1-2; no reliable D call. V dropped 4 bases and J dropped 4 bases, with 13 bases sitting between them. The CDR3 has 14 residues. CDR1 SNHLY and CDR2 FYNNEI come from the germline V gene. CDR3 region: CASSGDHSIYGYTF. The DNA for the CDR3 is TGTGCCAGCAGTGGCGACCATAGCATCTATGGCTACACCTTC.

The chain joins TRBV5-1 to TRBJ2-6; 7 nucleotides align to TRBD2. Germline V gene data show CDR1 as SGHRS and CDR2 as YFSETQ. The CDR3 spans 17 residues. V gave up 4 bases and J gave up 4 bases; unmatched junction bases: 11. The CDR3 protein is CASSRLADPTGANVLTF. The DNA of the CDR3 is TGCGCCAGCAGCAGGCTAGCGGATCCTACGGGGGCCAACGTCCTGACTTTC.

V gene TRBV7-7 combines with J gene TRBJ2-3, with a weak D call TRBD1 (5 bases). This CDR3 is built from 13 residues. Per the germline V gene, CDR1 is SSHAT and CDR2 is FNYEAQ (reference sequence). Trimming cost V 5 bases and J 4 bases, with 10 bases left between them. CDR3 sequence (DNA): TGTGCCAGCAGCCCCCTGGGGCCAGATACGCAGTATTTT. It yields the protein CASSPLGPDTQYF.

This chain uses TRBV14 with TRBJ1-2; perhaps TRBD1 as D (5 bases). This CDR3 comprises 15 residues. V shed 0 bases and J shed 2 bases, with 10 bases lying between them. CDR1 and CDR2 from the germline V gene are SGHDN and FVKESK. The CDR3 coding sequence is TGTGCCAGCAGCCAAGAGGCTAGACAGAACTATGGCTACACCTTC. This translates into CASSQEARQNYGYTF.

The rearrangement links TRBV6-1 to TRBJ1-2; a weak D match, TRBD1 (5 bases). Germline V gives CDR1 MNHNS, CDR2 SASEGT. The CDR3 is made up of 13 amino acids. Trimming cost V 10 bases and J 2 bases, with 14 bases left between them. DNA for the CDR3: TGTGCCACTTACAGGACATTGAACTATGGCTACACCTTC. Its translation: CATYRTLNYGYTF.

The genes are TRBV7-2 and TRBJ1-2, with D tentatively TRBD1 (6 bases). The length of the CDR3 is 14 residues. Germline lookup yields CDR1 SGHTA and CDR2 FQGNSA. The ends were cut back, 6 bases at V and 1 base at J, with 12 bases in the middle. The CDR3 DNA reads TGTGCCAGCAGGGAAGGGGGGGGTAACTATGGCTACACCTTC. Protein product: CASREGGGNYGYTF.

This clone is labeled as medium-sized. The chain employs TRBV19 and TRBJ1-1; 7 bases align to TRBD1. The J segment lost 0 bases and the V segment lost 4 bases, leaving 2 bases of the junction unmatched. The germline CDR1 and CDR2 sequences are LNHDA and SQIVND (reference sequence). The length of the CDR3 is 14 residues. CDR3 protein: CASSKQGMNTEAFF. The CDR3 nucleotides are TGTGCCAGTAGTAAACAGGGGATGAACACTGAAGCTTTCTTT.

The gene calls are TRBV7-9 and TRBJ2-5; D gene unclear. The CDR3 is 13 residues long. V was pared by 1 base and J by 3 bases, with 6 bases between. CDR1 and CDR2 from the germline V gene are SEHNR and FQNEAQ (reference sequence). As DNA, the CDR3 is TGTGCCAGCAGCTTAGTGGGCAAAGAGACCCAGTACTTC. Protein sequence: CASSLVGKETQYF.

The rearrangement joins TRBV27 to TRBJ2-5; no clear D gene. The DNA end is a closer match to TRBJ2-7, so the J assignment may be wrong. Per germline, CDR1 MNHEY and CDR2 SMNVEV (reference sequence). The CDR3 is made up of 13 amino acids. In DNA, the CDR3 is TGTGCCAGCAGTTTGTCAGCGTTCTACGAGCAGTACTTC. Protein sequence: CASSLSAFYEQYF.

The chain recombines TRBV6-5 with TRBJ1-1; D perhaps matches TRBD1 (6 bases). The germline CDR1 and CDR2 sequences are MNHEY and SVGAGI. The ends were cut back, 3 bases at V and 8 bases at J, with 10 bases in the middle. This CDR3 is built from 12 residues. CDR3 sequence: CASSYQGLEAFF. In nucleotides, the CDR3 is TGTGCCAGCAGTTATCAGGGGCTAGAAGCTTTCTTT.